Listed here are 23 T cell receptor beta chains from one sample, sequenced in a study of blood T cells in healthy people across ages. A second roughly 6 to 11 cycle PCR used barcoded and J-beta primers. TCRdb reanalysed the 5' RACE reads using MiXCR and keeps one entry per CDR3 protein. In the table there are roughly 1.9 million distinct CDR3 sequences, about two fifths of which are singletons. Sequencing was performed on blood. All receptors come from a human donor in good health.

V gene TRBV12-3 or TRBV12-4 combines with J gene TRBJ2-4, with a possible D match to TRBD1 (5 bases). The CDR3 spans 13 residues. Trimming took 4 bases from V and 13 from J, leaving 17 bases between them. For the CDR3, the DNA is TGTGCCAGCAGTTCCCCTTGGGGCAATGAGCAGTACTTC. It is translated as CASSSPWGNEQYF.

The CDR3 loop is CASSIGRASEQYF. In DNA form, the CDR3 reads TGTGCCAGCAGTATCGGGCGGGCTTCCGAGCAGTACTTC. V gene TRBV28 combines with J gene TRBJ2-7; TRBD2 is a possible D gene (5 bases). Germline assignment: CDR1 MDHEN and CDR2 SYDVKM. Trimming pared 5 bases from V and 6 bases from J, leaving 14 bases between. The length of the CDR3 is 13 residues.

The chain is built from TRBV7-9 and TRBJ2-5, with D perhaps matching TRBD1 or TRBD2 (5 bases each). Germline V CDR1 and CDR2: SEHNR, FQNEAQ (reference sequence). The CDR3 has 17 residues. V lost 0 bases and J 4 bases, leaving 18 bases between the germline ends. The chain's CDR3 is CASSLAASLGALETQYF. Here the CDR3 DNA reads TGTGCCAGCAGCTTAGCGGCTAGCCTCGGGGCCTTAGAGACCCAGTACTTC.

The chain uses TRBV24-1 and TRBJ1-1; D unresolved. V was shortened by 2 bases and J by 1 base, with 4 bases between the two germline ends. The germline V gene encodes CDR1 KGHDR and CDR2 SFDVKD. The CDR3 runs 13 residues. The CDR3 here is CATSDYRNTEAFF. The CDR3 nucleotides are TGTGCCACCAGTGATTACAGGAACACTGAAGCTTTCTTT.

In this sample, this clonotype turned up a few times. CDR3 in amino acids: CASSVPGTTPQETQYF. DNA for the CDR3: TGTGCCAGCAGCGTCCCCGGTACAACCCCACAAGAGACCCAGTACTTC. The rearrangement links TRBV21-1 to TRBJ2-5; the table's D gene call, TRBD1, was not cross checked with the DNA. TRBV21-1 is a listed pseudogene. CDR3 length equals 16 residues.

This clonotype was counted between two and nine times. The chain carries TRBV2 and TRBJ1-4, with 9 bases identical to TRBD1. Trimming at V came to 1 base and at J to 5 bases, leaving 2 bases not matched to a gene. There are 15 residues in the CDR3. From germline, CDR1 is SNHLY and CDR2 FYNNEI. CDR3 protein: CASSEGGTGNEKLFF. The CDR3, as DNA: TGTGCCAGCAGTGAAGGCGGGACAGGGAATGAAAAACTGTTTTTT.

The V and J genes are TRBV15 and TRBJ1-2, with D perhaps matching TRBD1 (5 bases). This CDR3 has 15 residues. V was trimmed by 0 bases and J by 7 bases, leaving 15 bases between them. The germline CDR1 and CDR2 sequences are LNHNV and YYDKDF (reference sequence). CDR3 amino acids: CATSRDFLTEIGYTF. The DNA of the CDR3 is TGTGCCACCAGCAGAGACTTTTTGACAGAGATTGGCTACACCTTC.

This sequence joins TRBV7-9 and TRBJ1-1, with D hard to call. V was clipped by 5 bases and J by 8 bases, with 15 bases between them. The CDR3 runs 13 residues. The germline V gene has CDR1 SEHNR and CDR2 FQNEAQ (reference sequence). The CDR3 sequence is CASSPGLLREAFF. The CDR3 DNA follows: TGTGCCAGCAGCCCCGGACTCCTAAGGGAAGCTTTCTTT.

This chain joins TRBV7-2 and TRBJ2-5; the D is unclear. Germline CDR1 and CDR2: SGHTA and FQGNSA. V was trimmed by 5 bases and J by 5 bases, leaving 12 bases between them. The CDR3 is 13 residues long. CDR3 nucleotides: TGTGCCAGCAGCGCCGACCGACGCGAGACCCAGTACTTC. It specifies CASSADRRETQYF. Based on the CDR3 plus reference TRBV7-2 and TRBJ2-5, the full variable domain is GAGVSQSPSNKVTEKGKDVELRCDPISGHTALYWYRQSLGQGLEFLIYFQGNSAPDKSGLPSDRFSAERTGGSVSTLTIQRTQQEDSAVYLCASSADRRETQYFGPGTRLLVL.

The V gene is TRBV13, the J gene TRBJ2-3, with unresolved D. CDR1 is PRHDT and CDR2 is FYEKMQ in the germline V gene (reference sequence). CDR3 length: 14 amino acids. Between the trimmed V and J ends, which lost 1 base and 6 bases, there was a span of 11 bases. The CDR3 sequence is CASSLAASSDTQYF. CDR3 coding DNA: TGTGCCAGCAGCTTAGCGGCTAGTTCGGATACGCAGTATTTT.

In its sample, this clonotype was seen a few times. Written as DNA, the CDR3 is TGTGCCAGCTGTGGAGGGGGCGAAGAGACCCAGTACTTC. The encoded protein is CASCGGGEETQYF. The chain recombines TRBV5-6 with TRBJ2-5, with D possibly TRBD1 on 7 matching bases. Germline CDR1 reads SGHDT; CDR2 reads YYEEEE. The CDR3 is made up of 13 amino acids. V was trimmed by 7 bases and J by 3 bases, leaving 13 bases between them.

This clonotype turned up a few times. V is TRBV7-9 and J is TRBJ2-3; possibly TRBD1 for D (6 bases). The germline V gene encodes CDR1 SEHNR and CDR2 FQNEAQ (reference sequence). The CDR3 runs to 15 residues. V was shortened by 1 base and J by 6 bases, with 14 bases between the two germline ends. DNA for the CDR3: TGTGCCAGCAGCTTAGGCCAGGGGAATAGGGATACGCAGTATTTT. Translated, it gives CASSLGQGNRDTQYF. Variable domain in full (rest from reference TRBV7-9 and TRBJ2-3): DTGVSQNPRHKITKRGQNVTFRCDPISEHNRLYWYRQTLGQGPEFLTYFQNEAQLEKSRLLSDRFSAERPKGSFSTLEIQRTEQGDSAMYLCASSLGQGNRDTQYFGPGTRLTVL.

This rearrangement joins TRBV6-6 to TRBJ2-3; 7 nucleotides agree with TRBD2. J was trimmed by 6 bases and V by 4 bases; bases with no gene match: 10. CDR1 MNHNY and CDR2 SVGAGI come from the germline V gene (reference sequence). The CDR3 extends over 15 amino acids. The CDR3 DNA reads TGTGCCAGCAGTTCCCTTCTAGCGGTGTCGGATACGCAGTATTTT. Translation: CASSSLLAVSDTQYF.

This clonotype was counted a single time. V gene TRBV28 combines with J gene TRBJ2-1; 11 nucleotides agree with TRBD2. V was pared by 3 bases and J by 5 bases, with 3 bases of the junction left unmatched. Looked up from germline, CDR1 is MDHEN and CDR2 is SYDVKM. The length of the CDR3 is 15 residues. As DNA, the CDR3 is TGTGCCAGCAGTTTCACTAGCGGGAGCCACAATGAGCAGTTCTTC. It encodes CASSFTSGSHNEQFF.

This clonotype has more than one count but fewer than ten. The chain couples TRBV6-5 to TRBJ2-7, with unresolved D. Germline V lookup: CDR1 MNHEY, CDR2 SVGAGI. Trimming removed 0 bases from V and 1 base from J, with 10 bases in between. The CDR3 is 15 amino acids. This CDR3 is CASSYSGIISYEQYF. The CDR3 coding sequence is TGTGCCAGCAGTTACTCAGGGATTATTTCCTACGAGCAGTACTTC.

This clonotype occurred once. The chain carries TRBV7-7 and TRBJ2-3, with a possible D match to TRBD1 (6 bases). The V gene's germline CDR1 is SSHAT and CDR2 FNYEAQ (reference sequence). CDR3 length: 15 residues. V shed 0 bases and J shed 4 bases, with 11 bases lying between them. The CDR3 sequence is CASSLAGGEADTQYF. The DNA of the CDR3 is TGTGCCAGCAGCTTAGCAGGGGGAGAAGCAGATACGCAGTATTTT.

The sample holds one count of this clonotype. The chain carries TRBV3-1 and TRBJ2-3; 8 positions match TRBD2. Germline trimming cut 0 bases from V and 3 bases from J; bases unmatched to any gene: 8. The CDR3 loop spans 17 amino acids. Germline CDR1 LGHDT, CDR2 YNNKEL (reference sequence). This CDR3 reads CASSQDGRGATTDTQYF. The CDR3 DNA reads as TGTGCCAGCAGCCAAGACGGGCGGGGGGCAACTACAGATACGCAGTATTTT.

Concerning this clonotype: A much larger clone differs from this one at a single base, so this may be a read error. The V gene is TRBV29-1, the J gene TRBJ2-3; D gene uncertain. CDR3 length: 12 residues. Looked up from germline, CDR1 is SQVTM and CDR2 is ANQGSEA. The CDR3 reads CSGWGSTDAQYF. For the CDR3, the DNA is TGCAGCGGCTGGGGATCTACAGATGCGCAGTATTTT.

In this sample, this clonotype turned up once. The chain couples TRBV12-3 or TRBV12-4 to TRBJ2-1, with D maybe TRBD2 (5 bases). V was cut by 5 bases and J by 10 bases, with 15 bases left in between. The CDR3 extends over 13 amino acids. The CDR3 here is CASSPVRGTEQFF. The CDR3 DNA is TGTGCCAGCAGTCCGGTCCGGGGTACCGAGCAGTTCTTC.

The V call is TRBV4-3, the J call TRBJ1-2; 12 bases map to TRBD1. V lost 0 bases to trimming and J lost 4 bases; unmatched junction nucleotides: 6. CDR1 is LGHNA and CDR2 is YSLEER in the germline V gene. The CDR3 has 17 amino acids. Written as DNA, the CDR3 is TGCGCCAGCAGCCAAGATCTGGGGACAGGGGGCTTCTATGGCTACACCTTC. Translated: CASSQDLGTGGFYGYTF.

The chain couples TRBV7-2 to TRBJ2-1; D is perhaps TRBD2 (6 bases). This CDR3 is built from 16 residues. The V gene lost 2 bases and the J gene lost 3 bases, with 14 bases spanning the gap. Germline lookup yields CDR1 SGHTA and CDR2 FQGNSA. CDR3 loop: CASSLRGGVDYNEQFF. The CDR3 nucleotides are TGTGCCAGCAGCTTAAGAGGCGGGGTTGACTACAATGAGCAGTTCTTC.

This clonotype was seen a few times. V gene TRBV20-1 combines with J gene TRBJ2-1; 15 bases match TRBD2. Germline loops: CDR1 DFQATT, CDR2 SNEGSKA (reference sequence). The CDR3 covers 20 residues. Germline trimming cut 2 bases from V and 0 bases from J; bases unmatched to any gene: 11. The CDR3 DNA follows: TGCAGTGCTAGATCTCTTAGGGGACTAGCGGGGGGTAGCTCCTACAATGAGCAGTTCTTC. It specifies CSARSLRGLAGGSSYNEQFF.

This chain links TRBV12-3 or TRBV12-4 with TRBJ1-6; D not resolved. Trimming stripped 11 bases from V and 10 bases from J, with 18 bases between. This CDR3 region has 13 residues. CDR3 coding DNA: TGTGCCTCCCAAACGCTATTGGGGTCACCCCTCCACTTT. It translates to CASQTLLGSPLHF.